This is a list of T cell receptor beta chains from one sample in a study of post-analysis software for immune sequencing data. A single record per CDR3 protein comes from TCRdb applying MiXCR to the PCR reads. The sample carries over 150,000 distinct CDR3 sequences, around 36% recorded once. This sample comprised blood, obtained after autologous hematopoietic stem cell transplantation. These receptors were collected from a girl aged 5 to 17 with multiple sclerosis. Each CDR3 is given with its conserved first and last residue. The D gene is left open where the match is weak. Size is stated for part of the rows, as once, few or many counts, or as a class when the clone is expanded.

CASSLGARGQTIMDEQFF | TGCGCCAGCAGCTTGGGCGCTAGGGGTCAAACGATTATGGATGAGCAGTTCTTC | - | few | TRBJ2-1 | 18 | TRBV5-1
CSASGRGAYEQYF | TGCAGTGCTAGCGGGAGGGGGGCCTACGAGCAGTACTTC | TRBD2 | - | TRBJ2-7 | 13 | TRBV20-1
CASSSLAGADTQYF | TGTGCCAGCAGCTCCTTAGCGGGAGCAGATACGCAGTATTTT | TRBD2 | many | TRBJ2-3 | 14 | TRBV7-8
CSVGGLPPYNEQFF | TGCAGCGTTGGGGGACTACCGCCCTACAATGAGCAGTTCTTC | TRBD2 | many | TRBJ2-1 | 14 | TRBV29-1
CASSSAGGRNEQFF | TGTGCCAGCAGCTCAGCGGGGGGGCGGAATGAGCAGTTCTTC | TRBD2 | - | TRBJ2-1 | 14 | TRBV7-2
CASRISGGSNEQFF | TGTGCCAGCAGGATTAGCGGGGGGTCCAATGAGCAGTTCTTC | TRBD2 | - | TRBJ2-1 | 14 | TRBV12-3/TRBV12-4
CAISGDFGGHNQPQHF | TGTGCCATCAGTGGGGACTTCGGGGGGCACAATCAGCCCCAGCATTTT | - | - | TRBJ1-5 | 16 | TRBV10-3
CASSFQGNQPQHF | TGTGCCAGCAGCTTCCAGGGTAATCAGCCCCAGCATTTT | - | - | TRBJ1-5 | 13 | TRBV5-6
CASSPSAERGDTQYF | TGTGCCAGCAGCCCCAGCGCGGAGAGAGGAGATACGCAGTATTTT | - | - | TRBJ2-3 | 15 | TRBV7-3
CASSSRLAGAGTDTQYF | TGTGCCAGCAGTTCTAGACTAGCGGGAGCGGGGACAGATACGCAGTATTTT | TRBD2 | - | TRBJ2-3 | 17 | TRBV6-5
CASSPLQGVTYNEQFF | TGTGCCAGCAGCCCATTACAGGGGGTCACCTACAATGAGCAGTTCTTC | TRBD1 | few | TRBJ2-1 | 16 | TRBV6-5
CASREDRLSHEQYF | TGTGCCAGCAGAGAAGACAGGCTTTCACACGAGCAGTACTTC | - | - | TRBJ2-7 | 14 | TRBV2
CSARDTSGGVKNTDTQYF | TGCAGTGCTAGAGATACTAGCGGGGGGGTGAAGAACACAGATACGCAGTATTTT | TRBD2 | - | TRBJ2-3 | 18 | TRBV20-1
CASSLVPSDGYEQYF | TGTGCCAGCAGCTTAGTTCCTAGCGACGGTTACGAGCAGTACTTC | - | - | TRBJ2-7 | 15 | TRBV7-2
CAWSRDRGTDTQYF | TGTGCCTGGAGTAGGGACAGGGGGACAGATACGCAGTATTTT | TRBD1 | - | TRBJ2-3 | 14 | TRBV30
CASRRGKGENIQYF | TGTGCCAGCAGGCGGGGGAAGGGTGAAAACATTCAGTACTTC | TRBD2 | - | TRBJ2-4 | 14 | TRBV7-2
CASSKGVSYEQYF | TGTGCCAGCAGTAAGGGAGTATCCTACGAGCAGTACTTC | - | - | TRBJ2-7 | 13 | TRBV7-9
CASSNLVGNEQFF | TGTGCCAGCAGCAACCTAGTGGGCAATGAGCAGTTCTTC | - | - | TRBJ2-1 | 13 | TRBV7-9
CSASGGWQGGTQYF | TGCAGTGCTAGCGGCGGGTGGCAGGGAGGGACCCAGTACTTC | - | many | TRBJ2-5 | 14 | TRBV20-1
CATSARPGLAVNNEQFF | TGTGCCACCAGTGCCCGACCGGGACTAGCGGTAAACAATGAGCAGTTCTTC | TRBD2 | - | TRBJ2-1 | 17 | TRBV24-1
CASSPGRYQETQYF | TGCGCCAGCAGCCCCGGGAGGTACCAAGAGACCCAGTACTTC | TRBD2 | - | TRBJ2-5 | 14 | TRBV5-1
CAGSGPSPNEQFF | TGTGCCGGCAGTGGACCTTCCCCCAATGAGCAGTTCTTC | - | - | TRBJ2-1 | 13 | TRBV11-3
CASSQPGRLYEQYF | TGTGCCAGCAGCCAACCCGGGCGACTGTACGAGCAGTACTTC | - | - | TRBJ2-7 | 14 | TRBV3-1
CASIKGGYSGANVLTF | TGTGCCAGCATAAAGGGGGGGTACTCTGGGGCCAACGTCCTGACTTTC | - | - | TRBJ2-6 | 16 | TRBV7-9
CSASNEGIPDLGYEQYF | TGCAGTGCTTCAAATGAGGGTATCCCGGACCTTGGGTACGAGCAGTACTTC | - | few | TRBJ2-7 | 17 | TRBV20-1
CATSDPSGEETQYF | TGTGCCACCAGTGACCCTAGCGGCGAAGAGACCCAGTACTTC | TRBD2 | - | TRBJ2-5 | 14 | TRBV24-1
CASSPSGGVRDTQYF | TGTGCCAGCAGCCCCAGCGGGGGGGTCAGGGATACGCAGTATTTT | TRBD2 | - | TRBJ2-3 | 15 | TRBV7-2